These 15 T cell receptor beta chains share one sample of origin, sequenced in a study of Graves' ophthalmopathy and Graves' hyperthyroidism. The study amplified TCR beta CDR3 regions using RNA transcripts. First-round RT-PCR relied on HTBI primers, and a second-round multiplex PCR came next. TCRdb redid the calling of the multiplex PCR reads with MiXCR, one entry per CDR3 protein. This sample has approximately 380,000 distinct CDR3 sequences, with roughly 21% found just once. The sequenced sample consisted of peripheral blood. The receptors stem from a woman younger than 30 with stable Graves' hyperthyroidism.

This clonotype was recorded a few times. The chain has TRBV7-8 and TRBJ1-1; no clear D. V was pared by 5 bases and J by 0 bases, with 10 bases between. The CDR3 contains 14 residues. Germline lookup yields CDR1 SGHVS and CDR2 FQNEAQ. The CDR3 reads CASSTLPVNTEAFF. Here the CDR3 DNA reads TGTGCCAGCAGCACACTTCCGGTGAACACTGAAGCTTTCTTT.

V usage is TRBV28 and J usage is TRBJ1-3; D possibly corresponds to TRBD1 (5 bases). The CDR3 loop spans 12 amino acids. Germline V gives CDR1 MDHEN, CDR2 SYDVKM. Trimming pared 4 bases from V and 12 bases from J, leaving 13 bases between. Here the CDR3 reads CASSSMTVGIYF. DNA of the CDR3: TGTGCCAGCAGTTCGATGACAGTTGGCATATATTTT.

The chain recombines TRBV12-3 or TRBV12-4 with TRBJ2-5; no firm D call. Trimming removed 7 bases at V and 1 base at J, with 10 bases between. The CDR3 loop spans 13 amino acids. The CDR3 DNA reads TGTGCCAGCACCCTCCTAGGCCAAGAGACCCAGTACTTC. It translates to CASTLLGQETQYF.

This clonotype was detected ten times or more. The chain uses TRBV11-2 and TRBJ2-7, with D uncertain. The CDR3 consists of 12 residues. Germline V gives CDR1 SGHAT, CDR2 FQNNGV. Trimming pared 5 bases from V and 3 bases from J, leaving 8 bases between. CDR3 protein: CASSAASYEQYF. In DNA, the CDR3 is TGTGCCAGCAGCGCAGCTAGCTACGAGCAGTACTTC.

The chain is built from TRBV28 and TRBJ2-2, with 8 bases aligning to TRBD1. After removal of 6 bases from V and 3 bases from J, the junction contained 9 bases not matched to a gene. Germline lookup yields CDR1 MDHEN and CDR2 SYDVKM. The CDR3 sequence is 16 residues long. CDR3 loop: CASSSVGQGYTGELFF. For the CDR3, the DNA is TGTGCCAGCAGCTCGGTAGGACAGGGTTACACCGGGGAGCTGTTTTTT.

Notes on this clonotype: It is likely a read error, because the conserved phenylalanine at the end of the CDR3 is missing. The rearrangement uses TRBV10-2 and TRBJ1-3; D is unresolved. The CDR3 is 16 residues long. CDR1 and CDR2 (germline): WSHSY, SAAADI. Trimming took 6 bases from V and 0 from J, leaving 15 bases between them. For the CDR3, the DNA is TGCGCCAGCAGCCGCCTATTCCGTGGCTCTGGAAACACCATATATCTT. Translating gives CASSRLFRGSGNTIYL.

On this clonotype: The CDR3 ends on some other residue instead of the conserved phenylalanine or tryptophan, so this is likely a read error. The chain couples TRBV12-3 or TRBV12-4 to TRBJ1-6; D gene ambiguous. CDR3 size: 17 residues. Trimming shortened V by 5 bases and J by 6 bases, and 20 bases separated the two germline ends. CDR3 protein: CASSPRPTWEGNSPLHS. The CDR3 DNA follows: TGTGCCAGCAGTCCCCGACCAACTTGGGAGGGTAATTCACCCCTCCACTCA.

This clonotype was seen repeatedly, ten times or more. V usage is TRBV28 and J usage is TRBJ2-7; D unclear. Deletions cut 7 bases from V and 2 bases from J, with 15 bases between. CDR1 and CDR2 from the germline V gene are MDHEN and SYDVKM. CDR3 length: 14 residues. CDR3 in amino acids: CASNITEQTYEQYF. DNA of the CDR3: TGTGCCAGCAATATTACGGAGCAGACCTACGAGCAGTACTTC.

The rearrangement joins TRBV7-3 to TRBJ2-3; 10 bases fit TRBD2. CDR3 length: 16 residues. Germline lookup yields CDR1 SGHTA and CDR2 FQGTGA. J was trimmed by 0 bases and V by 4 bases; bases with no gene match: 4. The CDR3 is CASSSKTSGSTDTQYF. The CDR3 nucleotides are TGTGCCAGCAGCTCGAAGACTAGCGGGAGCACAGATACGCAGTATTTT.

At least ten counts were recorded for this clonotype. The chain recombines TRBV9 with TRBJ2-3, with 7 bases lining up with TRBD1. From germline, CDR1 is SGDLS and CDR2 YYNGEE. This CDR3 has 16 amino acids. Trimming at V came to 0 bases and at J to 1 base, leaving 5 bases not matched to a gene. The chain's CDR3 is CASSVGVGQGTDTQYF. DNA for the CDR3: TGTGCCAGCAGCGTAGGGGTAGGACAGGGCACAGATACGCAGTATTTT.

The rearrangement uses TRBV6-1 and TRBJ1-1; D may be TRBD1 (6 bases). This CDR3 has 15 residues. V was cut by 6 bases and J by 7 bases, with 21 bases left in between. The germline CDR1 and CDR2 sequences are MNHNS and SASEGT. CDR3 DNA sequence: TGTGCCAGCAGACCCTGGACAGCCACGGTTGGTGAAGCTTTCTTT. This gives the protein CASRPWTATVGEAFF.

In this sample, this clonotype turned up many times. V and J are TRBV12-3 or TRBV12-4 and TRBJ2-7, with D hard to call. There are 12 residues in the CDR3. Between the trimmed V and J ends, which lost 0 bases and 6 bases, there was a span of 6 bases. CDR3: CASSLATREQYF. The DNA for the CDR3 is TGTGCCAGCAGTTTAGCGACACGCGAGCAGTACTTC.

This clonotype was observed at least ten times. This chain uses TRBV20-1 with TRBJ1-5; 7 nucleotides align to TRBD1. J was trimmed by 2 bases and V by 4 bases; bases with no gene match: 2. CDR3 length equals 13 residues. In germline, CDR1 is DFQATT, CDR2 SNEGSKA (reference sequence). The CDR3 DNA reads TGCAGTGCTAAGGGGGCCGGCAATCAGCCCCAGCATTTT. Encoded protein: CSAKGAGNQPQHF.

This clonotype has a count of ten or more. The chain uses TRBV30 and TRBJ1-6; 9 nucleotides align to TRBD1. CDR3 size: 14 residues. The trim removed 7 bases at V and 6 bases at J, leaving 7 bases unmatched. In germline, CDR1 is GTSNPN, CDR2 SVGIG (reference sequence). The CDR3 protein is CASTRQGVNSPLHF. The CDR3 DNA follows: TGTGCCTCCACCAGACAGGGGGTTAATTCACCCCTCCACTTT.

This clonotype came up many times. V and J are TRBV7-2 and TRBJ1-1; D is possibly TRBD1 (5 bases). Trimming removed 2 bases from V and 3 bases from J, with 10 bases in between. CDR1 is SGHTA, CDR2 FQGNSA, per germline. CDR3 length: 14 residues. The DNA for the CDR3 is TGTGCCAGCAGCTTACAGGGTCGGTACACTGAAGCTTTCTTT. Its translation: CASSLQGRYTEAFF.